A selection of T cell receptor beta chains follows, all from one sample in a study of blood T cells in healthy people across ages. MiXCR, run by TCRdb on the 5' RACE reads, gives a single entry per CDR3 protein. Among 1.4 million to 1.5 million distinct CDR3 sequences listed, 42% were seen once. The sample was blood. The source of these receptors is a woman aged 18-30 years in good health. The CDR3 runs from the conserved cysteine through the conserved F or W. Fields, in order: clone size, J gene, V gene, D gene, CDR3 protein, CDR3 DNA. The D gene is left open where the match is weak. Part of the rows lack a size; the others show once, few, many or a class for expanded clones.

clone_size: few; j_call: TRBJ2-1; v_call: TRBV18; d_call: TRBD2; cdr3_aa: CASTVAGSPYNEQFF; cdr3_nt: TGTGCCAGCACTGTAGCGGGAAGTCCCTACAATGAGCAGTTCTTC
clone_size: few; j_call: TRBJ2-3; v_call: TRBV14; d_call: .; cdr3_aa: CASSRISDTQYF; cdr3_nt: TGTGCCAGCAGCCGTATATCAGATACGCAGTATTTT
clone_size: .; j_call: TRBJ2-7; v_call: TRBV20-1; d_call: TRBD2; cdr3_aa: CSAREVAGSYNEQYF; cdr3_nt: TGCAGTGCTAGGGAGGTAGCGGGCTCCTACAATGAGCAGTACTTC
clone_size: .; j_call: TRBJ2-5; v_call: TRBV30; d_call: TRBD2; cdr3_aa: CAWSVGTSLSQETQYF; cdr3_nt: TGTGCCTGGAGTGTTGGGACTAGCCTATCCCAAGAGACCCAGTACTTC
clone_size: many; j_call: TRBJ1-1; v_call: TRBV18; d_call: .; cdr3_aa: CASSPTMNTEAFF; cdr3_nt: TGTGCCAGCTCACCCACTATGAACACTGAAGCTTTCTTT
clone_size: .; j_call: TRBJ1-6; v_call: TRBV7-8; d_call: .; cdr3_aa: CASSRFTGTTPLHF; cdr3_nt: TGTGCCAGCAGCCGATTCACAGGGACAACACCCCTCCACTTT
clone_size: .; j_call: TRBJ2-2; v_call: TRBV6-2/TRBV6-3; d_call: .; cdr3_aa: CASRTGGELFF; cdr3_nt: TGTGCCAGCAGGACTGGGGGGGAGCTGTTTTTT
clone_size: few; j_call: TRBJ1-6; v_call: TRBV27; d_call: TRBD1; cdr3_aa: CASSSPPTGLNSPLHF; cdr3_nt: TGTGCCAGCAGTTCACCCCCGACAGGGCTGAATTCACCCCTCCACTTT
clone_size: .; j_call: TRBJ2-1; v_call: TRBV20-1; d_call: TRBD1; cdr3_aa: CSARGGTGRDEQFF; cdr3_nt: TGCAGTGCCAGGGGGGGGACAGGGCGGGATGAGCAGTTCTTC
clone_size: .; j_call: TRBJ2-1; v_call: TRBV11-2; d_call: .; cdr3_aa: CASSLWGEQFF; cdr3_nt: TGTGCCAGCAGCTTATGGGGGGAGCAGTTCTTC
clone_size: few; j_call: TRBJ2-3; v_call: TRBV5-1; d_call: TRBD1; cdr3_aa: CASSLGTGTGENTQYF; cdr3_nt: TGCGCCAGCAGCTTGGGAACCGGGACAGGGGAAAATACGCAGTATTTT
clone_size: .; j_call: TRBJ2-3; v_call: TRBV7-3; d_call: .; cdr3_aa: CASSPTGLDTQYF; cdr3_nt: TGTGCCAGCAGCCCCACGGGCCTCGATACGCAGTATTTT